This T cell receptor (beta chain) was sequenced during a study of control samples from healthy donors and cancer patients. Method: immunoSEQ multiplex PCR; TCRdb's copy keeps in-frame clones and lacks some. This sample has approximately 130,000 clones, with approximately 87% found just once. This clone was picked up one time. Trimming took off 5 bases at V and 6 bases at J, with 19 bases between the two ends. The germline gives CDR1 WNHNN, CDR2 SYGVQD (reference sequence). This CDR3 comprises 15 residues. Sequenced material: blood. V is TRBV10-1 and J is TRBJ1-1; D is perhaps TRBD1 (6 bases). This sequence originates from a man aged 55 to 70 in good health. CDR3 in amino acids: CASSPAQGGGAEAFF. The CDR3 nucleotides read TGCGCCAGCAGTCCTGCGCAAGGGGGGGGAGCTGAAGCTTTCTTT.